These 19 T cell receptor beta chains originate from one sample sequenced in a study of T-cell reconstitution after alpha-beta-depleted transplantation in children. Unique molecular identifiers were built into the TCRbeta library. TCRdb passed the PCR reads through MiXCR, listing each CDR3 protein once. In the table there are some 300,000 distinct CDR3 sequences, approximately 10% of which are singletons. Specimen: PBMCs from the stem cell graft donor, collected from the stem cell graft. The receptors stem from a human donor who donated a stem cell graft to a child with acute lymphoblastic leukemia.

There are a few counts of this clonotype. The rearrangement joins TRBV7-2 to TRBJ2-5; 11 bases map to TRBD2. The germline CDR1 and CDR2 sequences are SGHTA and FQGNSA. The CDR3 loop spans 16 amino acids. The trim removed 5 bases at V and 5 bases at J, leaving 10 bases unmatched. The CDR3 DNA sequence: TGTGCCAGCAGCCGTGAACTAGCGGGAGAGGGCGAGACCCAGTACTTC. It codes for CASSRELAGEGETQYF.

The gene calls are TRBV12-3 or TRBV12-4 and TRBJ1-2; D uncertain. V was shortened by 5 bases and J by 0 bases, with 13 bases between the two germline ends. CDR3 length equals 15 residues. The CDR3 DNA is TGTGCCAGCAGTGTCGGGCTCTCAGCTAACTATGGCTACACCTTC. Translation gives CASSVGLSANYGYTF.

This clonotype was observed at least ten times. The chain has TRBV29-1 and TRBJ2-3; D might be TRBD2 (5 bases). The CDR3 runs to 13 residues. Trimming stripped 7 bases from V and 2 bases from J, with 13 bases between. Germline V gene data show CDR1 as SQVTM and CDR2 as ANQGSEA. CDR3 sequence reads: CSGDGGLTDTQYF. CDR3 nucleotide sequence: TGCAGCGGCGATGGCGGACTCACAGATACGCAGTATTTT.

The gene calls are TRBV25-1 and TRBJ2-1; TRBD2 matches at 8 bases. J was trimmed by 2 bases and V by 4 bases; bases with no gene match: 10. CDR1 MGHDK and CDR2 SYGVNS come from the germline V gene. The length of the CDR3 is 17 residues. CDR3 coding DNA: TGTGCCAGCAGTGCCACGGTCGGAGCGGGAGCCTACAATGAGCAGTTCTTC. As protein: CASSATVGAGAYNEQFF.

In DNA form, the CDR3 reads TGTGCCAGCAGCTTAGTGGCGGGAGGATCGGGGGAGCAGTACTTC. Translation gives CASSLVAGGSGEQYF. The chain links TRBV11-2 to TRBJ2-7; 8 positions match TRBD2. In germline, CDR1 is SGHAT, CDR2 FQNNGV. The CDR3 spans 15 residues. V trimming: 1 base; J trimming: 7 bases; junction bases outside the gene matches: 9.

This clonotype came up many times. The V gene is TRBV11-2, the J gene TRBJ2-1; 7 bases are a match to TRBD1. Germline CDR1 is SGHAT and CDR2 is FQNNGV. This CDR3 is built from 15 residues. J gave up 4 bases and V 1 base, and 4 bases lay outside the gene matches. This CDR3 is CASSLAGTDYNEQFF. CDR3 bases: TGTGCCAGCAGCTTAGCCGGGACAGATTACAATGAGCAGTTCTTC.

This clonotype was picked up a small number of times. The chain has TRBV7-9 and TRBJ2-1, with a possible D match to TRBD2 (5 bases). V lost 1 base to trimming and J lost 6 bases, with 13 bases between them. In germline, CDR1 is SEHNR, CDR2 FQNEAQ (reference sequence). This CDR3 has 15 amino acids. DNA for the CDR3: TGTGCCAGCAGCTTAGTAGTGGACTCGCGCAATGAGCAGTTCTTC. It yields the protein CASSLVVDSRNEQFF.

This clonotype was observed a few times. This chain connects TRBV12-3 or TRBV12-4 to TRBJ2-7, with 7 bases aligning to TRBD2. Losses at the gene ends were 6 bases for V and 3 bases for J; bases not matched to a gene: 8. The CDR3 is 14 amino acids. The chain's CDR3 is CASSLTSINYEQYF. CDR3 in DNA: TGTGCCAGCAGCCTGACTAGCATCAACTACGAGCAGTACTTC.

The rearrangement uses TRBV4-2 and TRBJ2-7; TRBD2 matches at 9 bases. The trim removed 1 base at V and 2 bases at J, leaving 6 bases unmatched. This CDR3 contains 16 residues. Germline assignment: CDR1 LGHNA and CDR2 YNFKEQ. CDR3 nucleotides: TGTGCCAGCAGCCAAGCCCTCCTAGCGGGACCCTACGAGCAGTACTTC. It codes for CASSQALLAGPYEQYF.

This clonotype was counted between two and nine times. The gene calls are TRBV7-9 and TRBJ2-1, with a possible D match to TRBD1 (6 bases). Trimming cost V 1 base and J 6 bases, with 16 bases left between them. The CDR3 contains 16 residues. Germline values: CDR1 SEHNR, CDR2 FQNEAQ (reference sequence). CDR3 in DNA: TGTGCCAGCAGCTTAGAAGCGACAGGCGTGCTCAATGAGCAGTTCTTC. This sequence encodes CASSLEATGVLNEQFF.

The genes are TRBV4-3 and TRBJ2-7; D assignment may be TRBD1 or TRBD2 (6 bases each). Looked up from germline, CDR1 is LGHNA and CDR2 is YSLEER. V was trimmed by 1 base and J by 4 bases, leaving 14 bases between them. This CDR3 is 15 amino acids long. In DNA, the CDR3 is TGCGCCAGCAGCCAAGGATGGGGGGCCCCATACGAGCAGTACTTC. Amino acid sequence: CASSQGWGAPYEQYF.

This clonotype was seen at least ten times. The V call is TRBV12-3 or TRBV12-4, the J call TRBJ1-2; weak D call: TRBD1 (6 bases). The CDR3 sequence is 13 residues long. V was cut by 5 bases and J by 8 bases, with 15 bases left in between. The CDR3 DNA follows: TGTGCCAGCAGTAGGGGGACCATTACCGGCTACACCTTC. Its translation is CASSRGTITGYTF.

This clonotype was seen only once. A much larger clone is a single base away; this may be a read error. The CDR3 sequence: CASSLSTGVNQPQHF. The CDR3 nucleotides read TGTGCCAGCAGCTTATCGACAGGGGTCAATCAGCCCCAGCATTTT. V usage is TRBV5-5 and J usage is TRBJ1-5, with 8 bases aligning to TRBD1. CDR1 SGHKS and CDR2 YYEKEE come from the germline V gene (reference sequence). Trimming removed 2 bases from V and 3 bases from J; junction bases left unmatched: 4. The CDR3 loop spans 15 amino acids.

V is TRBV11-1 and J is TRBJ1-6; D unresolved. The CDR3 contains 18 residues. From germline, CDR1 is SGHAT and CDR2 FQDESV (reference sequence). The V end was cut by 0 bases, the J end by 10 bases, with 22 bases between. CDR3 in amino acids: CASSLAPIGMGHMSPLHF. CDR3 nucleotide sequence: TGTGCCAGCAGCTTAGCGCCTATCGGGATGGGTCATATGTCACCCCTCCACTTT. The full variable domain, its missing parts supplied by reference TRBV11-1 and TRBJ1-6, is EAEVAQSPRYKITEKSQAVAFWCDPISGHATLYWYRQILGQGPELLVQFQDESVVDDSQLPKDRFSAERLKGVDSTLKIQPAELGDSAMYLCASSLAPIGMGHMSPLHFGNGTRLTVT.

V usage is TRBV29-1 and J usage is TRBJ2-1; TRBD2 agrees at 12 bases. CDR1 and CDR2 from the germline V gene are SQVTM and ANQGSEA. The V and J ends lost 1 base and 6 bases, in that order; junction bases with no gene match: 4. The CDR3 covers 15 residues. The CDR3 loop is CSVEGSSGRVNEQFF. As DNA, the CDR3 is TGCAGCGTTGAAGGCTCTAGCGGGAGGGTCAATGAGCAGTTCTTC.

For the CDR3, the DNA is TGTGCCAGCAGTTCCCTAGCGGGAGGGCTTAGCACAGATACGCAGTATTTT. Protein: CASSSLAGGLSTDTQYF. The chain is built from TRBV12-3 or TRBV12-4 and TRBJ2-3, with 12 positions matching TRBD2. The CDR3 is 17 amino acids. With 4 bases clipped from V and 0 bases from J, the junction kept 5 bases outside the gene matches.

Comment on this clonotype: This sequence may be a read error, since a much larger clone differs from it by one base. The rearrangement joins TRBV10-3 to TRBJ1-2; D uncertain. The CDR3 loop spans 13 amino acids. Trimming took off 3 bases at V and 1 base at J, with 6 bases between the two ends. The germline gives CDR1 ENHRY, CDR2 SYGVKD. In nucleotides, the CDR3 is TGTGCCATCAGTGAAAACAGTAACTATGGCTACACCTTC. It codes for CAISENSNYGYTF.

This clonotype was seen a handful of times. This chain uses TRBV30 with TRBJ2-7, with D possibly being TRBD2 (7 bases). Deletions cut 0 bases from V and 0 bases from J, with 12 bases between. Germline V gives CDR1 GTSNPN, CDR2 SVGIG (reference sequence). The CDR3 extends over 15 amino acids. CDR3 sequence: CAWSVLGGGSYEQYF. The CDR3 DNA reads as TGTGCCTGGAGTGTACTAGGGGGGGGCTCCTACGAGCAGTACTTC.

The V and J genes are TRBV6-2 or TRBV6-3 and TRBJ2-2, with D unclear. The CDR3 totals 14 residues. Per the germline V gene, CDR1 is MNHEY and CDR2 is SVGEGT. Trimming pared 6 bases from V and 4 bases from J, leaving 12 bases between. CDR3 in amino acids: CASRSPQFTGELFF. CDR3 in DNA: TGTGCCAGCAGGAGCCCGCAATTCACCGGGGAGCTGTTTTTT.